This is a list of T cell receptor beta chains from one sample in a study of CD8 T cells in Susac syndrome. One entry per CDR3 protein, called by TCRdb with MiXCR from the immunoSEQ multiplex PCR reads. The sample contains fewer than 200,000 distinct CDR3 sequences, roughly 95% of which appear only once. Sequencing was carried out using CD8+ T cells from PBMCs. The source of these receptors is a human donor with multiple sclerosis. Both conserved end residues are part of each CDR3. Fields, in order: V gene, J gene, D gene, clone size, CDR3 protein, CDR3 DNA. A D gene is named only where the DNA matches it firmly. The size entry is marked missing in some rows and otherwise reads once, few, many or a size class.

V: TRBV7-9; J: TRBJ2-7; D: -; size: once; CDR3: CASSLPSGVLPYEQYF; DNA: TGTGCCAGCAGCCTCCCGTCCGGGGTATTACCCTACGAGCAGTACTTC
V: TRBV11-2; J: TRBJ2-7; D: -; size: -; CDR3: CASSTTREAYEQYF; DNA: TGTGCCAGCAGCACAACGAGAGAAGCCTACGAGCAGTACTTC
V: TRBV29-1; J: TRBJ2-2; D: -; size: once; CDR3: CSAPDRGELFF; DNA: TGCAGTGCACCGGATAGAGGGGAGCTGTTTTTT
V: TRBV20-1; J: TRBJ2-5; D: TRBD1; size: -; CDR3: CSAYSRDSETQYF; DNA: TGCAGTGCATACAGCCGGGACAGCGAGACCCAGTACTTC
V: TRBV4-1; J: TRBJ2-3; D: TRBD1; size: -; CDR3: CASSLRDRGQEGTQYF; DNA: TGCGCCAGCAGCCTGAGGGACAGGGGGCAAGAGGGTACGCAGTATTTT
V: TRBV6-2/TRBV6-3; J: TRBJ2-1; D: -; size: -; CDR3: CASSYPRGPAGVSYNEQFF; DNA: TGTGCCAGCAGCTACCCGAGGGGGCCAGCGGGAGTTAGCTACAATGAGCAGTTCTTC
V: TRBV30; J: TRBJ1-5; D: -; size: -; CDR3: CAWSVGRGDQPQHF; DNA: TGTGCCTGGAGTGTGGGCAGGGGTGATCAGCCCCAGCATTTT
V: TRBV6-5; J: TRBJ2-5; D: TRBD1; size: -; CDR3: CASSTGAATETQYF; DNA: TGTGCCAGCAGTACAGGGGCCGCGACGGAGACCCAGTACTTC
V: TRBV11-2; J: TRBJ2-7; D: -; size: -; CDR3: CASSAEAGGPYEQYF; DNA: TGTGCCAGCAGCGCTGAGGCGGGCGGACCCTACGAGCAGTACTTC
V: TRBV20-1; J: TRBJ2-3; D: -; size: -; CDR3: CSAREPRRESTDTQYF; DNA: TGCAGTGCTAGAGAACCACGGAGGGAGTCCACAGATACGCAGTATTTT
V: TRBV30; J: TRBJ2-1; D: TRBD1; size: -; CDR3: CAWGQGAFYEQFF; DNA: TGTGCCTGGGGACAGGGGGCGTTTTATGAGCAGTTCTTC
V: TRBV7-9; J: TRBJ2-4; D: -; size: -; CDR3: CASSPALGRVDITKNIQYF; DNA: TGTGCCAGCAGCCCGGCGTTAGGACGTGTGGATATCACCAAAAACATTCAGTACTTC
V: TRBV9; J: TRBJ1-3; D: -; size: -; CDR3: CASSPTGGSSGNTIYF; DNA: TGTGCCAGCAGCCCCACTGGCGGTAGCTCTGGAAACACCATATATTTT
V: TRBV29-1; J: TRBJ2-7; D: TRBD2; size: -; CDR3: CSVQTLAGPAYEQYF; DNA: TGCAGCGTCCAAACCCTAGCGGGACCCGCCTACGAGCAGTACTTC
V: TRBV2; J: TRBJ2-1; D: -; size: -; CDR3: CANDDSYNEQFF; DNA: TGTGCCAACGATGACAGTTACAATGAGCAGTTCTTC
V: TRBV28; J: TRBJ1-5; D: TRBD1; size: once; CDR3: CASSLGDRGRQPQHF; DNA: TGTGCCAGCAGTTTGGGTGACAGGGGGAGACAGCCCCAGCATTTT
V: TRBV2; J: TRBJ2-3; D: -; size: -; CDR3: CASSELWGAETDTQYF; DNA: TGTGCCAGCAGTGAACTGTGGGGGGCCGAAACAGATACGCAGTATTTT
V: TRBV11-2; J: TRBJ2-7; D: -; size: -; CDR3: CASSLDWRTVTYEQYF; DNA: TGTGCCAGCAGCTTAGATTGGAGGACAGTTACCTACGAGCAGTACTTC
V: TRBV9; J: TRBJ2-2; D: -; size: -; CDR3: CASTGGLTGELFF; DNA: TGTGCCAGCACCGGGGGGCTAACCGGGGAGCTGTTTTTT
V: TRBV20-1; J: TRBJ1-5; D: TRBD1; size: -; CDR3: CSAVQGTFQPQHF; DNA: TGCAGTGCTGTACAGGGGACCTTTCAGCCCCAGCATTTT
V: TRBV15; J: TRBJ1-2; D: TRBD1; size: -; CDR3: CATSGDSYYGYTF; DNA: TGTGCCACCAGCGGGGACAGCTACTATGGCTACACCTTC
V: TRBV5-1; J: TRBJ1-1; D: TRBD1; size: -; CDR3: CASSFTGANTEAFF; DNA: TGCGCCAGCAGCTTCACAGGGGCGAACACTGAAGCTTTCTTT
V: TRBV25-1; J: TRBJ2-2; D: TRBD2; size: -; CDR3: CASSPLAGSTGELFF; DNA: TGTGCCAGCAGTCCTCTAGCGGGTTCCACCGGGGAGCTGTTTTTT
V: TRBV13; J: TRBJ1-2; D: TRBD1; size: -; CDR3: CASSTQQGASYGYTF; DNA: TGTGCCAGCAGCACACAACAGGGGGCGAGCTATGGCTACACCTTC
V: TRBV9; J: TRBJ2-1; D: -; size: -; CDR3: CASKEASSYNEQFF; DNA: TGTGCCAGCAAGGAAGCGAGCTCCTACAATGAGCAGTTCTTC
V: TRBV5-6; J: TRBJ2-3; D: -; size: -; CDR3: CASNAGGFVDTQYF; DNA: TGTGCCAGCAACGCCGGGGGATTTGTGGATACGCAGTATTTT
V: TRBV3-1; J: TRBJ2-2; D: -; size: few; CDR3: CASSQDQTGELFF; DNA: TGTGCCAGCAGCCAAGATCAGACCGGGGAGCTGTTTTTT
V: TRBV7-3; J: TRBJ2-5; D: TRBD1; size: -; CDR3: CASSFLPTGDQETQYF; DNA: TGTGCCAGCAGCTTTCTACCAACAGGGGATCAAGAGACCCAGTACTTC
V: TRBV29-1; J: TRBJ2-7; D: -; size: -; CDR3: CSVESSYEQYF; DNA: TGCAGCGTTGAGTCGTCGTACGAGCAGTACTTC
V: TRBV19; J: TRBJ2-1; D: TRBD2; size: -; CDR3: CASSWRGGNEQFF; DNA: TGTGCCAGTAGTTGGCGGGGGGGCAATGAGCAGTTCTTC
V: TRBV7-9; J: TRBJ2-5; D: -; size: -; CDR3: CASSLAQETQYF; DNA: TGTGCCAGCAGCTTAGCCCAAGAGACCCAGTACTTC
V: TRBV19; J: TRBJ1-1; D: -; size: -; CDR3: CASSILGKNTEAFF; DNA: TGTGCCAGTAGTATCCTTGGCAAGAACACTGAAGCTTTCTTT
V: TRBV14; J: TRBJ2-1; D: TRBD2; size: -; CDR3: CASSKYGLAGAVYNEQFF; DNA: TGTGCCAGCAGCAAGTACGGACTAGCGGGGGCCGTATACAATGAGCAGTTCTTC
V: TRBV15; J: TRBJ2-3; D: TRBD2; size: -; CDR3: CATSSELAGGPPFTDTQYF; DNA: TGTGCCACCAGCAGTGAACTAGCGGGAGGGCCTCCTTTCACAGATACGCAGTATTTT
V: TRBV27; J: TRBJ2-1; D: TRBD2; size: -; CDR3: CASRLGLGGYNEQFF; DNA: TGTGCCAGCAGGTTGGGGTTGGGGGGGTACAATGAGCAGTTCTTC
V: TRBV27; J: TRBJ2-3; D: -; size: once; CDR3: CASSLFSGSDTQYF; DNA: TGTGCCAGCAGTTTATTTTCGGGCTCAGATACGCAGTATTTT
V: TRBV29-1; J: TRBJ2-7; D: TRBD1; size: -; CDR3: CSVGNWGQGAREQYF; DNA: TGCAGCGTTGGCAATTGGGGACAGGGGGCGCGTGAGCAGTACTTC
V: TRBV13; J: TRBJ1-5; D: -; size: few; CDR3: CASSSGNQPQHF; DNA: TGTGCCAGCAGTTCAGGGAATCAGCCCCAGCATTTT
V: TRBV20-1; J: TRBJ1-2; D: -; size: -; CDR3: CSARDLKTPYGYTF; DNA: TGCAGTGCTAGAGATTTGAAGACACCCTATGGCTACACCTTC
V: TRBV11-2; J: TRBJ2-7; D: -; size: -; CDR3: CASSLVTGSYEQYF; DNA: TGTGCCAGCAGCTTAGTAACAGGGTCCTACGAGCAGTACTTC